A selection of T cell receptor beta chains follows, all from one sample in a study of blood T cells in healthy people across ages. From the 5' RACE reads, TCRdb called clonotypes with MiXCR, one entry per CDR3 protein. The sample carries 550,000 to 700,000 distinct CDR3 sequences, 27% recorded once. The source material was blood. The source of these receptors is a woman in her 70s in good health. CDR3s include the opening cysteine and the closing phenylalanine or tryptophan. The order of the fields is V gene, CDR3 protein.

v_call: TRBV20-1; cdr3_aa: CSASSPYEQYF
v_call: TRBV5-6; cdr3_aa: CASSLRFRDGSSYEQYF
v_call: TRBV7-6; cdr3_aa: CASSLMAPTGEETQYF
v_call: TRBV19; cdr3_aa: CASSTGQGTQYF
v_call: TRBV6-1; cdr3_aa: CASRVGNSYEQYF
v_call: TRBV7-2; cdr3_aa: CASSQLQGRGAFF
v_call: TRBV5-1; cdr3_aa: CASSLDRPSSYTF
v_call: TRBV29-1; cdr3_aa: CSVGQILYGYTF
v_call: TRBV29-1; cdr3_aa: CSVRQGLNTEAFF
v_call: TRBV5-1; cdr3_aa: CASSWTGSAGELFF
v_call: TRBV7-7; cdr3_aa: CASSPRWAGGETQYF
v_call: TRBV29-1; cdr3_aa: CSVVRAENSYEQYF
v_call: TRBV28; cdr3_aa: CASSPLQGEDYNEQFF
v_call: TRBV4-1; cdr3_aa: CASSQDLTSGSYEQYF
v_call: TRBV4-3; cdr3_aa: CASSPRTAGGYTF
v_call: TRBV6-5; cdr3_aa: CASSYSGTGFSETQYF
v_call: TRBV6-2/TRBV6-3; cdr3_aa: CASSYGSGYGNQPQHF
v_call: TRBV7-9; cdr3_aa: CASSLGGTKYEKLFF
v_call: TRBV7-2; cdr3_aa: CASSPIWTSSYNEQFF
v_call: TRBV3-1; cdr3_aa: CASSAVGKPPYEQYF
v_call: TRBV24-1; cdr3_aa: CATSSTSTGELFF
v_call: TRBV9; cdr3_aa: CASSLGGNNEKLFF
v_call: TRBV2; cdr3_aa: CASKTVVTGPYSGANVLTF
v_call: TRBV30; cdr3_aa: CAWSRLAAYEQYF
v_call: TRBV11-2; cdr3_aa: CASSPGTERDTQYF
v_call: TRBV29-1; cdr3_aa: CSAVTEPNTEAFF
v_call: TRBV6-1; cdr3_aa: CASRRDWDPSYNEQFF
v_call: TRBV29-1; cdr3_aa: CSVRTSGTNTGELFF
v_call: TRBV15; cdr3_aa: CATGRQGRETQYF
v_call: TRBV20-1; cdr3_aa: CSAVTPFSGRRADTQYF
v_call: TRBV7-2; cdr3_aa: CASSFIRVNGGPLHF
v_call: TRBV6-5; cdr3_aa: CASTGGTENYGYTF
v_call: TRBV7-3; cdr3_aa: CASSLNPPGWGASDEKLFF
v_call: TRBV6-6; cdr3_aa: CASNHLPNTEAFF
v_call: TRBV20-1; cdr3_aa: CSAQGTSAYEQYF